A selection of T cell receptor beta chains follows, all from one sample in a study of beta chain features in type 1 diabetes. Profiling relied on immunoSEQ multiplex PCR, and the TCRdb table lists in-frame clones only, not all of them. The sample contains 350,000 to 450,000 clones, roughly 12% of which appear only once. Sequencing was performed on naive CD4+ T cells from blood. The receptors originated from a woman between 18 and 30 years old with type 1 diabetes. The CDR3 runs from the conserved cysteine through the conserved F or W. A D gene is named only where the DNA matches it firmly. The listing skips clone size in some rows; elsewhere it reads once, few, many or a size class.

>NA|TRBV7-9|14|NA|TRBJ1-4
CASSYRTEGEKLFF
TGTGCCAGCAGCTATAGGACAGAGGGCGAAAAACTGTTTTTT
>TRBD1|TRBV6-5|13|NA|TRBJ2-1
CASSKDRGNEQFF
TGTGCCAGCAGCAAGGACAGGGGAAATGAGCAGTTCTTC
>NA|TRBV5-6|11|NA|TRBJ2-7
CASSYSYEQYF
TGTGCCAGCAGTTACTCCTACGAGCAGTACTTC
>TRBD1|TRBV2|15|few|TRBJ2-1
CASMTGGTSYNEQFF
TGTGCCAGCATGACAGGGGGCACCTCCTACAATGAGCAGTTCTTC
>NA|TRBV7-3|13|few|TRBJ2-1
CASSLRQADQQFF
TGTGCCAGCAGCTTACGGCAAGCGGATCAGCAGTTCTTC
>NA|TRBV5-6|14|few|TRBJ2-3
CASSLYTGTDTQYF
TGTGCCAGCAGCTTGTATACAGGGACAGATACGCAGTATTTT
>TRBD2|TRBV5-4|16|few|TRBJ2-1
CASSDSRAGGPHEQFF
TGTGCCAGCAGTGACTCCAGAGCGGGGGGGCCCCATGAGCAGTTCTTC
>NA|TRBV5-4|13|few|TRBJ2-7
CASSYPGPYEQYF
TGTGCCAGCAGCTATCCGGGTCCCTACGAGCAGTACTTC
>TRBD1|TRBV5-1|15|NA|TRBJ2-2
CASSSRQGSTGELFF
TGCGCCAGCAGCTCCCGACAGGGAAGCACCGGGGAGCTGTTTTTT
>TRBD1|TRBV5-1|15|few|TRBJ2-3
CASSPLTGVADTQYF
TGCGCCAGCAGCCCACTGACAGGGGTAGCAGATACGCAGTATTTT
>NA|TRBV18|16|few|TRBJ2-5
CASSPLAGGQQETQYF
TGTGCCAGCTCACCACTCGCAGGTGGCCAGCAAGAGACCCAGTACTTC
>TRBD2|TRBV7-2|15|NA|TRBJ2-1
CASSPLAGVRNEQFF
TGTGCCAGCAGCCCCTTAGCGGGAGTACGCAATGAGCAGTTCTTC
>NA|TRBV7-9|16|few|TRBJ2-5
CASSLSPGLGRETQYF
TGTGCCAGCAGCTTAAGTCCGGGCCTGGGGCGAGAGACCCAGTACTTC
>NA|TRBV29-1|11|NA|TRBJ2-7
CSVHGGSEQYF
TGCAGCGTTCACGGGGGTTCCGAGCAGTACTTC
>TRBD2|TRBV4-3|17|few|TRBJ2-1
CASSQELAGDWYNEQFF
TGCGCCAGCAGCCAAGAACTCGCGGGAGACTGGTACAATGAGCAGTTCTTC
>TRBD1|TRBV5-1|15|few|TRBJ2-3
CASSLGGQGADTQYF
TGCGCCAGCAGCTTGGGGGGACAGGGGGCAGATACGCAGTATTTT